A single sample gave rise to the 29 T cell receptor beta chains below, sequenced in a study of PD-1 blockade in classical Hodgkin lymphoma (TCRdb year 2020). The protocol used for the library was the immunoSEQ multiplex PCR assay. The immuneACCESS repertoire file appears here via TCRdb, limited to in-frame rearrangements. These files lack a portion of the clones; in checked studies, under half of the deficit traces to unresolved V genes, and the cause of the others is not known. A total of about 64,000 clones appear in this sample, approximately 94% of them only once. Around 8% of the sample belongs to the ten largest clones. The sample's time point label is to be understood as: cycle 4 day 1 (C4D1), after 6 weeks of nivolumab. All trial patients had relapsed after autologous stem cell transplantation, with cohorts A, B and C differing in prior brentuximab vedotin exposure. The material sequenced was peripheral blood mononuclear cells (PBMCs), taken before the fourth cycle of nivolumab. These receptors all come from a human donor with classical Hodgkin lymphoma.

This chain connects TRBV5-5 to TRBJ2-7; D gene unclear. Germline V gene lookup returns CDR1 SGHKS and CDR2 YYEKEE (reference sequence). The V end lost 2 bases, the J end lost 4 bases, and 13 bases lay between the germline ends. The CDR3 spans 14 residues. CDR3 in DNA: TGTGCCAGCAGCTTCAGCCCATGGGGATACGAGCAGTACTTC. Residues: CASSFSPWGYEQYF.

The rearrangement joins TRBV19 to TRBJ2-7, with 8 bases that match TRBD2. This CDR3 has 17 amino acids. The trim removed 5 bases at V and 0 bases at J, leaving 12 bases unmatched. Germline CDR1 reads LNHDA; CDR2 reads SQIVND (reference sequence). CDR3 DNA: TGTGCCAGTAGTCCAACGCCTACTAGCGGCCCCTCCTACGAGCAGTACTTC. This encodes CASSPTPTSGPSYEQYF.

This chain links TRBV18 with TRBJ2-3; 9 positions match TRBD1. CDR3 size: 14 residues. CDR1 is KGHSH, CDR2 LQKENI, per germline. Unmatched junction bases numbered 5, after V lost 6 bases and J lost 4 bases. CDR3 coding DNA: TGTGCCAGCTCGGGACAGGGTGGGGCAGATACGCAGTATTTT. Protein product: CASSGQGGADTQYF.

The rearrangement joins TRBV11-1 to TRBJ2-2, with TRBD1 matching 7 bases. Per the germline V gene, CDR1 is SGHAT and CDR2 is FQDESV (reference sequence). Unmatched junction bases numbered 5, after V lost 3 bases and J lost 4 bases. The CDR3 runs to 15 residues. The CDR3 loop is CASSFRDRGTGELFF. The CDR3 region has the DNA TGTGCCAGCAGCTTCCGGGACAGAGGCACCGGGGAGCTGTTTTTT.

This rearrangement joins TRBV28 to TRBJ1-4; D not certain. The V end was cut by 5 bases, the J end by 6 bases, with 22 bases between. The CDR3 length is 17 residues. The V gene's germline CDR1 is MDHEN and CDR2 SYDVKM. CDR3 sequence (DNA): TGTGCCAGCAGTCCCCAATACGGCCGGAAGGTTGATGAAAAACTGTTTTTT. This gives the protein CASSPQYGRKVDEKLFF.

The chain links TRBV30 to TRBJ1-3; TRBD1 might be the D (5 bases). CDR3 length: 14 amino acids. Germline lookup yields CDR1 GTSNPN and CDR2 SVGIG (reference sequence). V was pared by 3 bases and J by 8 bases, with 17 bases between. Here the CDR3 reads CAWRPGPLQDTIYF. CDR3 nucleotide sequence: TGTGCCTGGAGACCGGGACCGTTACAGGACACCATATATTTT.

The J gene is TRBJ1-5, the V gene TRBV4-1; 7 bases are shared with TRBD1. The CDR3 has 16 amino acids. J lost 2 bases, V lost 0 bases, and 4 bases had no gene match. CDR1 and CDR2 from the germline V gene are MGHRA and YSYEKL. The CDR3 reads CASSQEGRGGNQPQHF. Here the CDR3 DNA reads TGCGCCAGCAGCCAAGAGGGCAGGGGGGGCAATCAGCCCCAGCATTTT.

This clone is a singleton in its sample. V is TRBV28 and J is TRBJ1-3; a weak D match, TRBD1 (5 bases). Trimming took 7 bases from V and 2 from J, leaving 12 bases between them. The CDR3 is made up of 14 amino acids. Germline V lookup: CDR1 MDHEN, CDR2 SYDVKM. CDR3 bases: TGTGCCAGCACCTCAGGGAGTCCTGGAAACACCATATATTTT. It is translated as CASTSGSPGNTIYF.

This clone has only one observation. The chain couples TRBV28 to TRBJ2-7; no firm D call. Germline V gene lookup returns CDR1 MDHEN and CDR2 SYDVKM. This CDR3 has 13 amino acids. V lost 2 bases to trimming and J lost 2 bases, with 7 bases between them. The CDR3 here is CASSLGSTYEQYF. The CDR3 nucleotides read TGTGCCAGCAGTTTAGGTTCGACCTACGAGCAGTACTTC.

The V gene is TRBV29-1, the J gene TRBJ2-7; tentative D call: TRBD1 (5 bases). The CDR3 runs 13 residues. The germline gives CDR1 SQVTM, CDR2 ANQGSEA. Trimming removed 4 bases at V and 2 bases at J, with 12 bases between. Here the CDR3 DNA reads TGCAGCGTTGTTCCAGGGTTGACCTACGAGCAGTACTTC. This sequence encodes CSVVPGLTYEQYF.

The chain recombines TRBV15 with TRBJ1-1; TRBD1 might be the D (5 bases). V lost 4 bases to trimming and J lost 0 bases, with 18 bases between them. CDR1 is LNHNV, CDR2 YYDKDF, per germline (reference sequence). The CDR3 spans 17 residues. CDR3 sequence (DNA): TGTGCCACCAGCATTAGGGACTCCAGGTCCCTGAACACTGAAGCTTTCTTT. Translation gives CATSIRDSRSLNTEAFF.

J is TRBJ2-5 and V is TRBV6-6, with D uncertain. CDR3 length: 14 amino acids. Deletions cut 6 bases from V and 2 bases from J, with 13 bases between. Germline values: CDR1 MNHNY, CDR2 SVGAGI (reference sequence). For the CDR3, the DNA is TGTGCCAGCAGCTCCCTCCGCAGACAAGAGACCCAGTACTTC. This sequence encodes CASSSLRRQETQYF.

CDR3 sequence (DNA): TGTGCCAGCAGTTTGCTAGGGGGCGGCGGGGAGCTGTTTTTT. Amino acids: CASSLLGGGGELFF. J is TRBJ2-2 and V is TRBV28, with 7 positions matching TRBD1. The germline V gene has CDR1 MDHEN and CDR2 SYDVKM. The CDR3 is 14 residues long. The ends lost 3 bases at V and 7 bases at J; junction bases unmatched: 5.

This chain connects TRBV9 to TRBJ2-7; D remains ambiguous. Trimming shortened V by 3 bases and J by 7 bases, and 11 bases separated the two germline ends. Germline assignment: CDR1 SGDLS and CDR2 YYNGEE. This CDR3 is built from 12 residues. CDR3 residues: CASSANMGEQYF. In DNA, the CDR3 is TGTGCCAGCAGCGCCAATATGGGGGAGCAGTACTTC.

CDR3 protein: CASSQDNWTGGGEQYF. DNA for the CDR3: TGTGCCAGCAGCCAAGATAATTGGACAGGGGGAGGGGAGCAGTACTTC. This chain uses TRBV14 with TRBJ2-7, with 10 bases matching TRBD1. This CDR3 is built from 16 residues. Losses at the gene ends were 0 bases for V and 7 bases for J; bases not matched to a gene: 9. Germline values: CDR1 SGHDN, CDR2 FVKESK.

The V call is TRBV5-4, the J call TRBJ1-5; perhaps TRBD1 as D (5 bases). V was cut by 4 bases and J by 7 bases, with 15 bases left in between. Germline lookup yields CDR1 SGHNT and CDR2 YYREEE (reference sequence). CDR3 length: 14 amino acids. CDR3 region: CASSLWGTGQPQHF. CDR3 in DNA: TGTGCCAGCAGCCTCTGGGGGACCGGGCAGCCCCAGCATTTT.

The chain is built from TRBV5-5 and TRBJ1-5; D uncertain. Trimming shortened V by 4 bases and J by 5 bases, and 13 bases separated the two germline ends. The CDR3 length is 14 residues. The germline V gene has CDR1 SGHKS and CDR2 YYEKEE (reference sequence). This CDR3 is CASSQDGWDQPQHF. The CDR3 DNA reads as TGTGCCAGCAGCCAGGACGGATGGGATCAGCCCCAGCATTTT.

This rearrangement joins TRBV10-3 to TRBJ1-2; no firm D call. This CDR3 has 15 residues. The V and J ends lost 6 bases and 5 bases respectively, with 19 bases between them. Germline values: CDR1 ENHRY, CDR2 SYGVKD. CDR3 nucleotide sequence: TGTGCCATCAGAACCGGGCCCACCCCGGGGTATGGCTACACCTTC. Translation gives CAIRTGPTPGYGYTF.

V and J are TRBV27 and TRBJ2-3; no clear D. Trimming shortened V by 3 bases and J by 4 bases, and 5 bases separated the two germline ends. The CDR3 spans 12 residues. From germline, CDR1 is MNHEY and CDR2 SMNVEV (reference sequence). The CDR3 DNA is TGTGCCAGCAGTTTTATAGCAGATACGCAGTATTTT. Its protein product is CASSFIADTQYF.

The rearrangement links TRBV11-2 to TRBJ1-6; TRBD1 is a possible D gene (6 bases). There are 15 residues in the CDR3. Germline lookup yields CDR1 SGHAT and CDR2 FQNNGV. Trimming took off 1 base at V and 7 bases at J, with 11 bases between the two ends. DNA for the CDR3: TGTGCCAGCAGCTTAGTCGGGACACCGAATTCACCCCTCCACTTT. Its protein is CASSLVGTPNSPLHF.

The chain carries TRBV27 and TRBJ2-3, with D maybe TRBD2 (6 bases). Looked up from germline, CDR1 is MNHEY and CDR2 is SMNVEV (reference sequence). CDR3 length: 16 residues. V was clipped by 1 base and J by 6 bases, with 17 bases between them. The CDR3 sequence: CASSLLRERLSDTQYF. CDR3 nucleotide sequence: TGTGCCAGCAGTTTATTGCGGGAACGGTTGTCTGATACGCAGTATTTT.

This chain connects TRBV5-1 to TRBJ1-2; 9 nucleotides line up with TRBD1. The CDR3 spans 16 residues. Germline CDR1 reads SGHRS; CDR2 reads YFSETQ. V lost 2 bases to trimming and J lost 3 bases; unmatched junction nucleotides: 8. The CDR3 reads CASSFITGGADYGYTF. The CDR3 nucleotides are TGCGCCAGCAGCTTTATCACAGGGGGCGCGGACTATGGCTACACCTTC.

This chain uses TRBV5-6 with TRBJ2-7; D gene unclear. Looked up from germline, CDR1 is SGHDT and CDR2 is YYEEEE. The CDR3 consists of 13 residues. Trimming took off 0 bases at V and 7 bases at J, with 11 bases between the two ends. CDR3 coding DNA: TGTGCCAGCAGCTTGGATGGAAGCCTGGAGCAGTACTTC. Residues: CASSLDGSLEQYF.

This chain joins TRBV5-4 and TRBJ2-5; D is unclear. The V end lost 0 bases, the J end lost 10 bases, and 16 bases lay between the germline ends. The CDR3 extends over 14 amino acids. Per the germline V gene, CDR1 is SGHNT and CDR2 is YYREEE (reference sequence). The CDR3, as DNA: TGTGCCAGCAGCTTGGCTTCAACGAAGAGAGGCCAGTACTTC. Residues: CASSLASTKRGQYF. Supplemented by reference TRBV5-4 and TRBJ2-5, the full variable domain reads ETGVTQSPTHLIKTRGQQVTLRCSSQSGHNTVSWYQQALGQGPQFIFQYYREEENGRGNFPPRFSGLQFPNYSSELNVNALELDDSALYLCASSLASTKRGQYFGPGTRLLVL.

This chain joins TRBV21-1 and TRBJ2-3; TRBD2 is taken as the D call from the table, unchecked against the DNA. TRBV21-1 is an annotated pseudogene. The CDR3 length is 19 residues. The CDR3 sequence is CASSKGEAGGPLPLGTQYF. The CDR3, as DNA: TGTGCCAGCAGCAAAGGAGAAGCGGGGGGGCCTCTCCCTTTAGGTACGCAGTATTTT.

V usage is TRBV19 and J usage is TRBJ1-2; the match to TRBD1 covers 8 bases. Germline CDR1 is LNHDA and CDR2 is SQIVND (reference sequence). V trimming: 6 bases; J trimming: 7 bases; junction bases outside the gene matches: 19. This CDR3 region has 17 residues. CDR3 sequence: CASRPMDRVAVLGGYTF. DNA for the CDR3: TGTGCCAGTAGACCCATGGACAGGGTGGCGGTCTTGGGTGGCTACACCTTC.

The V gene is TRBV28, the J gene TRBJ2-1; 7 bases are shared with TRBD2. The CDR3 contains 15 residues. Losses at the gene ends were 2 bases for V and 8 bases for J; bases not matched to a gene: 9. From germline, CDR1 is MDHEN and CDR2 SYDVKM. The CDR3 DNA is TGTGCCAGCAGTTTAGGGACGGGAGGAAGCGATGAGCAGTTCTTC. Amino acids: CASSLGTGGSDEQFF.

The chain combines TRBV11-2 with TRBJ2-3; D is perhaps TRBD1 or TRBD2 (5 bases each). Germline CDR1 and CDR2: SGHAT and FQNNGV. V was trimmed by 4 bases and J by 5 bases, leaving 16 bases between them. The CDR3 consists of 15 residues. The CDR3 sequence is CASSSGPELRDTQYF. The CDR3 DNA reads TGTGCCAGCAGCTCGGGACCCGAGCTTAGAGATACGCAGTATTTT.

This chain joins TRBV4-2 and TRBJ2-6; D remains ambiguous. This CDR3 comprises 17 residues. Germline values: CDR1 LGHNA, CDR2 YNFKEQ. Trimming pared 0 bases from V and 0 bases from J, leaving 9 bases between. The CDR3 bases are TGTGCCAGCAGCCAAGAGTGGGTACCCTCTGGGGCCAACGTCCTGACTTTC. Encoded protein: CASSQEWVPSGANVLTF.